The 32 T cell receptor beta chains below come from one sample, sequenced in a study of blood T cell repertoires in COVID-19. Method: immunoSEQ multiplex PCR; TCRdb's copy keeps in-frame clones and lacks some. Of roughly 280,000 clones in the sample, around 91% are singletons; the top ten hold under 3%. Sample: PBMCs or T cells enriched from blood (not recorded which). The receptors stem from a young woman who had recovered from COVID-19.

Only a few counts were recorded for this clone. This chain connects TRBV4-2 to TRBJ1-5; no reliable D call. The germline CDR1 and CDR2 sequences are LGHNA and YNFKEQ. V was shortened by 0 bases and J by 7 bases, with 10 bases between the two germline ends. This CDR3 spans 14 amino acids. CDR3 amino acids: CASSQDRLSQPQHF. CDR3 sequence (DNA): TGTGCCAGCAGCCAAGACAGGCTATCACAGCCCCAGCATTTT.

This clone was seen a single time. The rearrangement uses TRBV3-1 (or the pseudogene TRBV3-2) and TRBJ2-1; weak D call: TRBD1 (5 bases). Trimming shortened V by 0 bases and J by 10 bases, and 25 bases separated the two germline ends. In germline, CDR1 is LGHDT, CDR2 YNNKEL (reference sequence). The CDR3 runs to 18 residues. CDR3 region: CASSQDQSGTGRLGEQFF. Here the CDR3 DNA reads TGTGCCAGCAGCCAAGATCAGAGTGGAACAGGCCGTCTTGGGGAGCAGTTCTTC.

This clone was picked up one time. This chain uses TRBV18 with TRBJ2-7; 11 bases are a match to TRBD2. CDR3 length: 15 amino acids. J was trimmed by 4 bases and V by 6 bases; bases with no gene match: 8. The V gene's germline CDR1 is KGHSH and CDR2 LQKENI. This CDR3 is CASSKTSGVSYEQYF. The CDR3 region has the DNA TGTGCCAGCTCGAAGACTAGCGGGGTATCTTACGAGCAGTACTTC. Combining the CDR3 with reference TRBV18 and TRBJ2-7 gives the whole variable domain NAGVMQNPRHLVRRRGQEARLRCSPMKGHSHVYWYRQLPEEGLKFMVYLQKENIIDESGMPKERFSAEFPKEGPSILRIQQVVRGDSAAYFCASSKTSGVSYEQYFGPGTRLTVT.

The CDR3 protein is CASSLVQGTFYNEQFF. As DNA, the CDR3 is TGTGCCAGCAGCTTGGTACAGGGGACCTTCTACAATGAGCAGTTCTTC. This chain uses TRBV5-6 with TRBJ2-1, with 7 bases matching TRBD1. Germline trimming cut 0 bases from V and 3 bases from J; bases unmatched to any gene: 6. Germline V gives CDR1 SGHDT, CDR2 YYEEEE. This CDR3 is 16 amino acids long.

The chain is built from TRBV29-1 and TRBJ2-7; 7 bases line up with TRBD1. J was trimmed by 2 bases and V by 7 bases; bases with no gene match: 20. CDR3 size: 17 residues. Germline CDR1 and CDR2: SQVTM and ANQGSEA. In nucleotides, the CDR3 is TGCAGCGCCACCGGGGACAGCAGGGCTCCTGTCCCCTACGAGCAGTACTTC. This sequence encodes CSATGDSRAPVPYEQYF.

The chain links TRBV5-8 to TRBJ1-2; D remains ambiguous. This CDR3 spans 14 amino acids. V lost 2 bases and J lost 2, with 10 bases in between. Germline CDR1 and CDR2: SGHTS and YDEGEE. CDR3: CASSFQAPNYGYTF. CDR3 nucleotides: TGTGCCAGCAGCTTCCAGGCCCCCAACTATGGCTACACCTTC.

J is TRBJ1-1 and V is TRBV5-8; no reliable D call. Trimming left V 3 bases short and J 0 bases short, with 12 bases between. Germline V gives CDR1 SGHTS, CDR2 YDEGEE. The CDR3 covers 15 residues. The DNA of the CDR3 is TGTGCCAGCAGCTCCGATGACACCCTGAACACTGAAGCTTTCTTT. It specifies CASSSDDTLNTEAFF.

The chain uses TRBV4-2 and TRBJ1-4, with TRBD1 identical over 9 bases. The germline CDR1 and CDR2 sequences are LGHNA and YNFKEQ. V dropped 2 bases and J dropped 5; count of bases not matched to a gene: 9. This CDR3 contains 17 residues. The CDR3 is CASSQLDPGQGNEKLFF. DNA for the CDR3: TGTGCCAGCAGCCAACTAGATCCGGGACAGGGAAATGAAAAACTGTTTTTT.

The rearrangement links TRBV27 to TRBJ1-5; TRBD1 agrees at 7 bases. CDR1 is MNHEY, CDR2 SMNVEV, per germline (reference sequence). Trimming took 5 bases from V and 3 from J; bases not matched to a gene: 7. The CDR3 has 15 residues. This chain's CDR3 is CASSALTGVNQPQHF. The CDR3 DNA is TGTGCCAGCAGTGCATTAACAGGGGTCAATCAGCCCCAGCATTTT.

This chain uses TRBV2 with TRBJ1-2, with D maybe TRBD1 (5 bases). The CDR3 has 13 amino acids. CDR1 and CDR2 from the germline V gene are SNHLY and FYNNEI. V lost 4 bases, J lost 8 bases, and 14 bases lay in between. The CDR3 loop is CASSVKGIGGYTF. The CDR3 nucleotides are TGTGCCAGCAGTGTAAAGGGGATAGGGGGCTACACCTTC.

This chain uses TRBV4-1 with TRBJ1-2; no clear D. CDR3 length: 14 amino acids. The V and J ends lost 1 base and 3 bases respectively, with 9 bases between them. Germline V gene lookup returns CDR1 MGHRA and CDR2 YSYEKL. CDR3 in DNA: TGCGCCAGCAGCCAAGCTCAGGTAGACTATGGCTACACCTTC. This codes for CASSQAQVDYGYTF.

The V and J genes are TRBV5-1 and TRBJ2-5; D might be TRBD2 (6 bases). The germline V gene has CDR1 SGHRS and CDR2 YFSETQ. The V end lost 7 bases, the J end lost 3 bases, and 16 bases lay between the germline ends. The CDR3 extends over 14 amino acids. CDR3 sequence: CASRPRDSKETQYF. CDR3 bases: TGCGCCAGCCGTCCCCGGGACTCTAAAGAGACCCAGTACTTC.

The V and J genes are TRBV11-2 and TRBJ2-3; TRBD2 aligns across 14 bases. This CDR3 comprises 17 residues. J was trimmed by 0 bases and V by 3 bases; bases with no gene match: 2. CDR1 SGHAT and CDR2 FQNNGV come from the germline V gene. The CDR3 nucleotides are TGTGCCAGCAGCTTGGGACTAGCGGGAGATAGCACAGATACGCAGTATTTT. Translation gives CASSLGLAGDSTDTQYF.

This clone was recorded once. The chain is built from TRBV11-3 and TRBJ1-1, with a possible D match to TRBD1 (6 bases). V dropped 4 bases and J dropped 1 base, with 10 bases sitting between them. The CDR3 has 14 residues. Germline V gene data show CDR1 as SGHNT and CDR2 as YENEEA. The chain's CDR3 is CASSSGAQNTEAFF. The CDR3 DNA sequence: TGTGCCAGCAGCTCAGGGGCCCAGAACACTGAAGCTTTCTTT.

V gene TRBV3-1 (or the pseudogene TRBV3-2) combines with J gene TRBJ2-7; D is possibly TRBD2 (6 bases). CDR3 length equals 14 residues. The germline CDR1 and CDR2 sequences are LGHDT and YNNKEL (reference sequence). Deletions cut 1 base from V and 6 bases from J, with 13 bases between. The CDR3 reads CASSQAEGKSEQYF. In DNA, the CDR3 is TGTGCCAGCAGCCAAGCGGAGGGTAAGTCCGAGCAGTACTTC.

This chain connects TRBV10-3 to TRBJ1-2, with 12 bases matching TRBD1. V trimming: 4 bases; J trimming: 5 bases; junction bases outside the gene matches: 2. Germline loops: CDR1 ENHRY, CDR2 SYGVKD. The CDR3 is made up of 14 amino acids. CDR3 nucleotide sequence: TGTGCCATCAGTGCGGGACAGGGGGCTTATGGCTACACCTTC. Protein: CAISAGQGAYGYTF.

For the CDR3, the DNA is TGCAGCGTGACAATGGACTATGGCTACACCTTC. It translates to CSVTMDYGYTF. V gene TRBV29-1 combines with J gene TRBJ1-2; D remains unclear. The CDR3 length is 11 residues. Germline V CDR1 and CDR2: SQVTM, ANQGSEA. V was pared by 6 bases and J by 3 bases, with 8 bases between.

This chain uses TRBV7-8 with TRBJ2-1; 9 nucleotides match TRBD1. The CDR3 is made up of 14 amino acids. V shed 4 bases and J 8 bases; nucleotides not matched to a gene: 6. Per the germline V gene, CDR1 is SGHVS and CDR2 is FQNEAQ. As DNA, the CDR3 is TGTGCCAGCAGCTCCCGGACAGGGGACGATGAGCAGTTCTTC. This sequence encodes CASSSRTGDDEQFF.

The chain has TRBV4-2 and TRBJ2-2, with 8 bases that match TRBD2. The germline V gene encodes CDR1 LGHNA and CDR2 YNFKEQ. The CDR3 contains 15 residues. The J segment lost 7 bases and the V segment lost 4 bases, leaving 8 bases of the junction unmatched. CDR3 residues: CASSRNPGGGGELFF. The CDR3 DNA follows: TGTGCCAGCAGCCGCAACCCGGGGGGGGGCGGGGAGCTGTTTTTT.

The chain carries TRBV27 and TRBJ1-4, with a weak D call TRBD1 (6 bases). The CDR3 has 14 amino acids. Trimming left V 8 bases short and J 7 bases short, with 17 bases between. Germline V gene sequence: CDR1 MNHEY, CDR2 SMNVEV (reference sequence). DNA for the CDR3: TGTGCCAGCTCAAATGGGGGCAAGGGTGAAAAACTGTTTTTT. Protein: CASSNGGKGEKLFF.

The chain joins TRBV3-1 (or the pseudogene TRBV3-2) to TRBJ1-2; D might be TRBD1 (6 bases). The V end lost 4 bases, the J end lost 4 bases, and 10 bases lay between the germline ends. Germline loops: CDR1 LGHDT, CDR2 YNNKEL (reference sequence). The CDR3 is 13 amino acids. CDR3 amino acids: CASSLQGSYGYTF. In DNA form, the CDR3 reads TGTGCCAGCAGCCTTCAGGGGTCCTATGGCTACACCTTC.

J is TRBJ2-2 and V is TRBV4-1; D possibly corresponds to TRBD1 (6 bases). Germline V CDR1 and CDR2: MGHRA, YSYEKL. Trimming stripped 4 bases from V and 0 bases from J, with 9 bases between. The CDR3 runs 15 residues. CDR3 nucleotide sequence: TGCGCCAGCAGCCTGGGACACGCGAACACCGGGGAGCTGTTTTTT. It encodes CASSLGHANTGELFF.

The chain couples TRBV7-9 to TRBJ1-2; no clear D. From germline, CDR1 is SEHNR and CDR2 FQNEAQ (reference sequence). This CDR3 contains 14 residues. The germline V and J ends were trimmed by 2 bases and 10 bases, with 17 bases remaining between them. This CDR3 reads CASSLSTDLPPYTF. CDR3 sequence (DNA): TGTGCCAGCAGCTTAAGCACAGATTTGCCCCCCTACACCTTC. Combining the CDR3 with reference TRBV7-9 and TRBJ1-2 gives the whole variable domain DTGVSQNPRHKITKRGQNVTFRCDPISEHNRLYWYRQTLGQGPEFLTYFQNEAQLEKSRLLSDRFSAERPKGSFSTLEIQRTEQGDSAMYLCASSLSTDLPPYTFGSGTRLTVV.

V is TRBV6-5 and J is TRBJ1-1, with unresolved D. Trimming removed 8 bases at V and 4 bases at J, with 14 bases between. The CDR3 loop spans 13 amino acids. Germline V lookup: CDR1 MNHEY, CDR2 SVGAGI. The CDR3 coding sequence is TGTGCCAGCCAAACGTTGTTCGGCACTGAAGCTTTCTTT. Translating it yields CASQTLFGTEAFF.

The chain uses TRBV6-5 and TRBJ1-2, with 8 bases identical to TRBD1. This CDR3 region has 16 residues. After removal of 0 bases from V and 8 bases from J, the junction contained 11 bases not matched to a gene. Per the germline V gene, CDR1 is MNHEY and CDR2 is SVGAGI. CDR3 DNA sequence: TGTGCCAGCAGTTACTCCCGACAGGGGTGGCGGGGAGGCTACACCTTC. Translated: CASSYSRQGWRGGYTF.

The chain joins TRBV12-3 or TRBV12-4 to TRBJ2-7, with D possibly matching TRBD1 (6 bases). The ends were cut back, 8 bases at V and 2 bases at J, with 13 bases in the middle. The CDR3 loop spans 13 amino acids. Here the CDR3 DNA reads TGTGCCAGCGCGGACAGTCTGACCTACGAGCAGTACTTC. Protein: CASADSLTYEQYF.

V and J are TRBV27 and TRBJ1-5; the D is unclear. Germline lookup yields CDR1 MNHEY and CDR2 SMNVEV (reference sequence). V lost 5 bases to trimming and J lost 0 bases, with 8 bases between them. The CDR3 sequence is 14 residues long. The CDR3 DNA sequence: TGTGCCAGCAGTATACAGATTAGCAATCAGCCCCAGCATTTT. The encoded protein is CASSIQISNQPQHF.

V is TRBV2 and J is TRBJ1-4; 10 positions agree with TRBD1. The V gene's germline CDR1 is SNHLY and CDR2 FYNNEI. V dropped 6 bases and J dropped 6; count of bases not matched to a gene: 4. The CDR3 is 14 amino acids. DNA for the CDR3: TGTGCCAGCAGAGACAGGGGGCGCGATGAAAAACTGTTTTTT. This encodes CASRDRGRDEKLFF.

The chain carries TRBV6-4 and TRBJ2-1; 11 nucleotides align to TRBD2. Germline V gene sequence: CDR1 MRHNA, CDR2 SNTAGT. The junction had 8 bases not matched to a gene; V was cut back by 4 bases and J by 6 bases. The CDR3 contains 16 residues. The CDR3 nucleotides read TGTGCCAGCAGTGGGCAGGGACTAGCGGAAGTCAATGAGCAGTTCTTC. This gives the protein CASSGQGLAEVNEQFF.

This chain connects TRBV20-1 to TRBJ1-2, with D tentatively TRBD1 (6 bases). The CDR3 runs 11 residues. V was pared by 6 bases and J by 5 bases, with 10 bases between. The germline V gene has CDR1 DFQATT and CDR2 SNEGSKA (reference sequence). CDR3 amino acids: CSADGTYGYTF. The CDR3 DNA reads TGCAGTGCGGACGGGACATATGGCTACACCTTC.

The chain uses TRBV28 and TRBJ2-5; 8 nucleotides align to TRBD2. The V and J ends lost 5 bases and 5 bases, in that order; junction bases with no gene match: 1. Germline CDR1 reads MDHEN; CDR2 reads SYDVKM. The CDR3 is 12 amino acids. CDR3 region: CASSRLAETQYF. CDR3 DNA sequence: TGTGCCAGCAGTAGACTAGCGGAGACCCAGTACTTC.

V and J are TRBV3-1 (or the pseudogene TRBV3-2) and TRBJ1-2, with TRBD1 matching over 7 bases. This CDR3 spans 16 amino acids. The germline V gene has CDR1 LGHDT and CDR2 YNNKEL (reference sequence). V lost 1 base, J lost 4 bases, and 9 bases stayed unmatched. CDR3 amino acids: CASSQGAAGGLYGYTF. CDR3 DNA: TGTGCCAGCAGCCAAGGGGCCGCAGGGGGGCTCTATGGCTACACCTTC.